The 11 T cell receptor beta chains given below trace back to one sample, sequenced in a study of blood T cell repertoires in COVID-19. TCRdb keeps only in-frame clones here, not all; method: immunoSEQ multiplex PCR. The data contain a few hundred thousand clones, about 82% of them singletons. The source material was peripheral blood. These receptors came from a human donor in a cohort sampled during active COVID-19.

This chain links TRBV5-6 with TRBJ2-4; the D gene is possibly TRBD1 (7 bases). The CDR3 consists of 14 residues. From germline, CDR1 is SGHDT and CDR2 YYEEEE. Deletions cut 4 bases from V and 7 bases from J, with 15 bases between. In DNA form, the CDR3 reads TGTGCCAGCAGCGACCAGGGGGGTGTGAACATTCAGTACTTC. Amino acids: CASSDQGGVNIQYF.

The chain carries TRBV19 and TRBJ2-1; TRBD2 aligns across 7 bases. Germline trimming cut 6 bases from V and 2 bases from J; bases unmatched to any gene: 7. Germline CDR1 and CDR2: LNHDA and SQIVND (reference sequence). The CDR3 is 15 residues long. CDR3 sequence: CASRGGRGTYNEQFF. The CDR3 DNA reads TGTGCCAGTAGGGGAGGGAGGGGAACCTACAATGAGCAGTTCTTC.

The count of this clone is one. In DNA form, the CDR3 reads TGTGCCAGCAGCATCAGACAGGGAGGTGGGCACGGTGAGCAGTTCTTC. Amino acids: CASSIRQGGGHGEQFF. The chain couples TRBV7-9 to TRBJ2-1; D is possibly TRBD1 (7 bases). Germline CDR1 is SEHNR and CDR2 is FQNEAQ (reference sequence). The length of the CDR3 is 16 residues. V was trimmed by 5 bases and J by 9 bases, leaving 23 bases between them.

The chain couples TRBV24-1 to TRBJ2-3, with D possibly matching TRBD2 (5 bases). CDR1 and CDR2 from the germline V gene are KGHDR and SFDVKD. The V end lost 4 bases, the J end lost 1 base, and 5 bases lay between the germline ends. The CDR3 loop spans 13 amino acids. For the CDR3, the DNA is TGTGCCACCAGTGACGGGGGCACAGATACGCAGTATTTT. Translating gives CATSDGGTDTQYF.

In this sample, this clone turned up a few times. This chain's CDR3 is CASSPGRGWSTEAFF. CDR3 in DNA: TGTGCCAGCAGCCCGGGGAGGGGCTGGAGCACTGAAGCTTTCTTT. J is TRBJ1-1 and V is TRBV9; tentative D call: TRBD1 (5 bases). Germline V lookup: CDR1 SGDLS, CDR2 YYNGEE. Trimming removed 4 bases at V and 4 bases at J, with 17 bases between. This CDR3 spans 15 amino acids. Looking up the rest from reference TRBV9 and TRBJ1-1 gives the full variable domain: DSGVTQTPKHLITATGQRVTLRCSPRSGDLSVYWYQQSLDQGLQFLIQYYNGEERAKGNILERFSAQQFPDLHSELNLSSLELGDSALYFCASSPGRGWSTEAFFGQGTRLTVV.

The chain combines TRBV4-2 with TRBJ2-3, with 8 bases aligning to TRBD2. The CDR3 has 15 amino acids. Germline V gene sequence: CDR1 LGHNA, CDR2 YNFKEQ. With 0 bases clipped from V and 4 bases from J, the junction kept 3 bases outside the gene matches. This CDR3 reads CASSQDAGGPDTQYF. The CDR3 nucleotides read TGTGCCAGCAGCCAAGATGCGGGGGGCCCAGATACGCAGTATTTT.

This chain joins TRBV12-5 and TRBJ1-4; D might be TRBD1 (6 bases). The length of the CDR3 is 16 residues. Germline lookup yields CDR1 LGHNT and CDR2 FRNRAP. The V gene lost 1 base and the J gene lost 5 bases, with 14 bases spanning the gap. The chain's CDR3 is CASGLGPSGGNEKLFF. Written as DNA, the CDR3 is TGTGCTAGTGGTTTGGGCCCTTCGGGGGGCAATGAAAAACTGTTTTTT.

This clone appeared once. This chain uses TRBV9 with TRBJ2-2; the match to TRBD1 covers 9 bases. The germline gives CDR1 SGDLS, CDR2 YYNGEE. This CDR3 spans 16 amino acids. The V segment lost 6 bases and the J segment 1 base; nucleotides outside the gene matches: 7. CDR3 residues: CASNHPGQGNTGELFF. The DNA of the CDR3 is TGTGCCAGCAACCATCCGGGACAGGGGAACACCGGGGAGCTGTTTTTT. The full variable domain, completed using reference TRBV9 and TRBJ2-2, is DSGVTQTPKHLITATGQRVTLRCSPRSGDLSVYWYQQSLDQGLQFLIQYYNGEERAKGNILERFSAQQFPDLHSELNLSSLELGDSALYFCASNHPGQGNTGELFFGEGSRLTVL.

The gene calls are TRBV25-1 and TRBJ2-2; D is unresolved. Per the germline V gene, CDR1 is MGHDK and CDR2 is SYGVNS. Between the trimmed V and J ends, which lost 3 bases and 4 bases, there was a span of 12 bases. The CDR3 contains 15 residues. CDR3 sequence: CASSDRPRGTGELFF. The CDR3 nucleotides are TGTGCCAGCAGTGACCGCCCCAGAGGCACCGGGGAGCTGTTTTTT.

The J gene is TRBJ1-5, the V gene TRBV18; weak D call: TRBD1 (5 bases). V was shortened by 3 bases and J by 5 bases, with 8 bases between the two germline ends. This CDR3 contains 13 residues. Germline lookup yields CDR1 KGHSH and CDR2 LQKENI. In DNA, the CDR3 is TGTGCCAGCTCACCGGCGACAGATCAGCCCCAGCATTTT. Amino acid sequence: CASSPATDQPQHF.

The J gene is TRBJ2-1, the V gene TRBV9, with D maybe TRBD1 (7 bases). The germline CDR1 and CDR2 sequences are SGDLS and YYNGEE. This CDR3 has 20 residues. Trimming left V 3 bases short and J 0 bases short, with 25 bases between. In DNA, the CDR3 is TGTGCCAGCAGCGGCCCAGGGGGGCGCACCTCACAAAGCTCCTACAATGAGCAGTTCTTC. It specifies CASSGPGGRTSQSSYNEQFF. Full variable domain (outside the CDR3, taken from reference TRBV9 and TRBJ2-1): DSGVTQTPKHLITATGQRVTLRCSPRSGDLSVYWYQQSLDQGLQFLIQYYNGEERAKGNILERFSAQQFPDLHSELNLSSLELGDSALYFCASSGPGGRTSQSSYNEQFFGPGTRLTVL.